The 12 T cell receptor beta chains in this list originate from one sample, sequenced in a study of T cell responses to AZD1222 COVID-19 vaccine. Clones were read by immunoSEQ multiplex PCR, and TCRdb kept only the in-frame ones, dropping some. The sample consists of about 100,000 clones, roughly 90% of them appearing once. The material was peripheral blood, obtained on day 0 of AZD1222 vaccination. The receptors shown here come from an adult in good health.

The CDR3 DNA reads TGCGCCAGCAGCTCCGACAAGTTTAGCACCGGGGAGCTGTTTTTT. This gives the protein CASSSDKFSTGELFF. The genes are TRBV5-1 and TRBJ2-2, with unresolved D. The germline gives CDR1 SGHRS, CDR2 YFSETQ. Trimming pared 3 bases from V and 4 bases from J, leaving 13 bases between. The CDR3 length is 15 residues.

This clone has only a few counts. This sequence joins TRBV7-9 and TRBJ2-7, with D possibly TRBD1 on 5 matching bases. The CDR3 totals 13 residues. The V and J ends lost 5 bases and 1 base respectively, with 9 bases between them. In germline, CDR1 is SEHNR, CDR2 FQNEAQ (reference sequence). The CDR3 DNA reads TGTGCCAGCAGCCAGTCAGGGTCCTACGAGCAGTACTTC. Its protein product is CASSQSGSYEQYF.

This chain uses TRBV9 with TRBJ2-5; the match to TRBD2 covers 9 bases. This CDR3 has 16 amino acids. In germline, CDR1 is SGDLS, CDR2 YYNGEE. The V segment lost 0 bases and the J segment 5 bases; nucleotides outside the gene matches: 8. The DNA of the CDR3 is TGTGCCAGCAGCGTAGAGGCTAGCGGGATGGGGGAGACCCAGTACTTC. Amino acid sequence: CASSVEASGMGETQYF.

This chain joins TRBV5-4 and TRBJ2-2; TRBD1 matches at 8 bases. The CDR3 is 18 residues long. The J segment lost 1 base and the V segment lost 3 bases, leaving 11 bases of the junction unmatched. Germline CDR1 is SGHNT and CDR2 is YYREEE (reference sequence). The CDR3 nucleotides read TGTGCCAGCAGCTCCCCAAAACGGGACAGGAGGAACACCGGGGAGCTGTTTTTT. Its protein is CASSSPKRDRRNTGELFF.

CDR3 sequence (DNA): TGTGCCAGCAGATTAACAACGAACACTGAAGCTTTCTTT. It codes for CASRLTTNTEAFF. The rearrangement joins TRBV28 to TRBJ1-1; D unclear. V was trimmed by 6 bases and J by 1 base, leaving 9 bases between them. The CDR3 contains 13 residues. Germline V gene lookup returns CDR1 MDHEN and CDR2 SYDVKM.

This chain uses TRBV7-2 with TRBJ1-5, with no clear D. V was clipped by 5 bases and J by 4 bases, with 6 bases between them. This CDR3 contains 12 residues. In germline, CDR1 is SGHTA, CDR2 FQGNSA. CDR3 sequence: CASSLINQPQHF. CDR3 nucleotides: TGTGCCAGCAGCCTGATAAATCAGCCCCAGCATTTT.

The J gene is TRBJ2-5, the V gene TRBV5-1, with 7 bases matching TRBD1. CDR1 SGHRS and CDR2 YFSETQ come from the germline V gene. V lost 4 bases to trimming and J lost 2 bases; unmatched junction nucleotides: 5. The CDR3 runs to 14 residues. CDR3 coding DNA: TGCGCCAGCAGCACAGGGGACAGACAAGAGACCCAGTACTTC. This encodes CASSTGDRQETQYF.

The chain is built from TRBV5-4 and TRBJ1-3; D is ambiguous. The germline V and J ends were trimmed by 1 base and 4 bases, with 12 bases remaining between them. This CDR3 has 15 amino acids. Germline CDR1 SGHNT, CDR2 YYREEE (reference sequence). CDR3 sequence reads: CASSLRTAHGNTIYF. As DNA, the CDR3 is TGTGCCAGCAGCTTGAGGACGGCTCACGGAAACACCATATATTTT.

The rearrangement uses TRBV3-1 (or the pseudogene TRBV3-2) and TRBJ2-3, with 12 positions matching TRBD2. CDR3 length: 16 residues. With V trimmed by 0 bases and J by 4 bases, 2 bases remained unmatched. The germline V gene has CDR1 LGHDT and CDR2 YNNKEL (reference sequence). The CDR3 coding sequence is TGTGCCAGCAGCCAAGATCTAGCGGGAGGGTCAGATACGCAGTATTTT. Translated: CASSQDLAGGSDTQYF.

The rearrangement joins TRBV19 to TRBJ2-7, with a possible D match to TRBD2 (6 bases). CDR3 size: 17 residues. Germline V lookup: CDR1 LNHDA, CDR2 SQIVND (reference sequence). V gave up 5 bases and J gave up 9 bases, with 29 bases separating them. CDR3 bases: TGTGCCAGTAGTCCCAGGCTTGGTGGGGCCCGGGGGACTGGGCAGTACTTC. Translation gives CASSPRLGGARGTGQYF.

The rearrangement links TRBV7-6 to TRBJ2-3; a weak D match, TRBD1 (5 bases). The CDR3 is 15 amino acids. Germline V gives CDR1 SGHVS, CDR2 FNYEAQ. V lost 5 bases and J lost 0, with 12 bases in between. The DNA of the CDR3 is TGTGCCAGCAGCCTAGGGGTTTCAAGCACAGATACGCAGTATTTT. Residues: CASSLGVSSTDTQYF.

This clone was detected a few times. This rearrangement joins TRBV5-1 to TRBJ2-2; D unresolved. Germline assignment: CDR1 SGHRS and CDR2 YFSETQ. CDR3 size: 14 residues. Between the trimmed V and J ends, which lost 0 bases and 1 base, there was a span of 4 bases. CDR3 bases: TGCGCCAGCAGCTTGGGGGTGAACACCGGGGAGCTGTTTTTT. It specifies CASSLGVNTGELFF.